Listed below are T cell receptor beta chains from one sample, sequenced in a study of cytomegalovirus exposure and HLA in healthy donors. Assay: immunoSEQ multiplex PCR; the TCRdb copy retains only in-frame clones and omits some. The repertoire holds 90,000 to 110,000 clones, with approximately 79% as singletons. Input material: PBMCs. The receptors here all came from a man aged 25-45 years in good health and CMV-seropositive. CDR3s leave out the opening cysteine and the closing phenylalanine or tryptophan.

v_call,j_call,cdr3_aa
TRBV4-3,TRBJ1-4,ASSRLGGQGNEKLF
TRBV27,TRBJ2-1,ASSLQAYNEQF
TRBV11-2,TRBJ2-5,ASSLGVAGWETQY
TRBV5-1,TRBJ2-7,ASSLEQGPPYEQY
TRBV7-3,TRBJ2-3,ASSLAGGTDTQY
TRBV27,TRBJ1-3,ASRRQGKGNTIY
TRBV18,TRBJ2-7,ASSPVRIDKGVEQY
TRBV29-1,TRBJ2-7,SVAWTGGYEQY
TRBV30,TRBJ2-5,AWSNQGEKTQY
TRBV5-4,TRBJ2-5,ASSPLGTGEETQY
TRBV19,TRBJ1-5,ASIPIGQGNQPQH
TRBV2,TRBJ2-7,ASSEEGQRQY
TRBV7-9,TRBJ1-4,ASSYRGGGGSVEKLF
TRBV30,TRBJ2-1,AWSVAVGTGQF
TRBV2,TRBJ1-1,ASRGASRDTEAF
TRBV4-1,TRBJ1-2,ASSQDLADRGGYT
TRBV6-6,TRBJ2-7,ASRGLAGGPSYEQY
TRBV19,TRBJ1-1,ATEQSMNTEAF
TRBV25-1,TRBJ2-5,ASGLGTGHRETQY
TRBV7-9,TRBJ1-1,ASSLEGRPRAF
TRBV9,TRBJ2-3,ASSVAPRYTDTQY
TRBV19,TRBJ2-7,ASSQGDYEQY
TRBV5-1,TRBJ2-1,ASSPTGFSYNEQF
TRBV4-2,TRBJ2-2,ASSHELAGGNTGELF
TRBV5-1,TRBJ2-1,ASSLAGQGGNEQF
TRBV28,TRBJ1-2,ASSLGDGYT
TRBV6-5,TRBJ1-1,ASSYRDGSTEAF
TRBV4-2,TRBJ1-4,ASSPQGASNEKLF
TRBV27,TRBJ2-7,ASSLWGPYEQY